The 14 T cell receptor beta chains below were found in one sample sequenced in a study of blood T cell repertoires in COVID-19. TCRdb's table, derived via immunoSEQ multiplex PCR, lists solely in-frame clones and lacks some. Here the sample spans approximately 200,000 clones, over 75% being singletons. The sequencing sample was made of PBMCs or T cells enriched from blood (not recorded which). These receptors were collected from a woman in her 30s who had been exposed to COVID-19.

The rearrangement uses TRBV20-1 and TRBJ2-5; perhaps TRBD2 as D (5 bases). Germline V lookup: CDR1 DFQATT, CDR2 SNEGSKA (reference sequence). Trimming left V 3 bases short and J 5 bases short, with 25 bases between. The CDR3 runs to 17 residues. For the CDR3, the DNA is TGCAGTGCTAGTATTATGCAAGCCCGGATAGGCGGGGAGACCCAGTACTTC. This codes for CSASIMQARIGGETQYF.

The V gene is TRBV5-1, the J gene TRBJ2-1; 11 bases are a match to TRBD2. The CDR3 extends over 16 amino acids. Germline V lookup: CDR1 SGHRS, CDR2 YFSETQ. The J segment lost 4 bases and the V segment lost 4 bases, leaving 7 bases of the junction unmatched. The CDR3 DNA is TGCGCCAGCAGCCAAACCACTAGCGGGAGATACAATGAGCAGTTCTTC. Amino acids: CASSQTTSGRYNEQFF.

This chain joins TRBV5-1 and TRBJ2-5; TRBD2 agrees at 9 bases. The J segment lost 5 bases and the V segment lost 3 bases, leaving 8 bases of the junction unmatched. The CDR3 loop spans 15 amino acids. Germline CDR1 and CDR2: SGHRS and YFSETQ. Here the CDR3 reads CASSSLAGEAETQYF. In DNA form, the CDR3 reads TGCGCCAGCAGCTCCTTAGCGGGAGAGGCGGAGACCCAGTACTTC.

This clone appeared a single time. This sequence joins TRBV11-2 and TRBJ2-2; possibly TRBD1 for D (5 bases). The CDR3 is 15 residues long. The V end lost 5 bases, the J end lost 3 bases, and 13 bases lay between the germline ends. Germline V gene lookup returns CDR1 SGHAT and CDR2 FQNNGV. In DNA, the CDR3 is TGTGCCAGCAGCCCCGGCTTAGGGGACACCGGGGAGCTGTTTTTT. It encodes CASSPGLGDTGELFF.

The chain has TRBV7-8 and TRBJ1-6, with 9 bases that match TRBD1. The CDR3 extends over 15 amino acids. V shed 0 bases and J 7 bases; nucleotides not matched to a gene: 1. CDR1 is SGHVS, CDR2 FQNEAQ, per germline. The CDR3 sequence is CASSLATGGNSPLHF. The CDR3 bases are TGTGCCAGCAGCTTAGCGACAGGGGGAAATTCACCCCTCCACTTT.

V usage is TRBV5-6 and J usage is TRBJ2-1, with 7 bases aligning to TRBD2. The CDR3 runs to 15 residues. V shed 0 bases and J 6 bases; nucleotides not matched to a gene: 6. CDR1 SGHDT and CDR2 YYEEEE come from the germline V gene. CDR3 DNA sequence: TGTGCCAGCAGCTTGGAGGGAGGGCCCCCCAATGAGCAGTTCTTC. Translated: CASSLEGGPPNEQFF.

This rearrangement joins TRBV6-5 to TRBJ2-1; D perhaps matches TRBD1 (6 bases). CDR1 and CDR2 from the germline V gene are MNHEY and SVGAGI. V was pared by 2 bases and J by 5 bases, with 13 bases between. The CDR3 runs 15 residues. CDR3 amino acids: CASSYTGTGNNEQFF. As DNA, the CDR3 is TGTGCCAGCAGTTACACAGGGACGGGTAACAATGAGCAGTTCTTC.

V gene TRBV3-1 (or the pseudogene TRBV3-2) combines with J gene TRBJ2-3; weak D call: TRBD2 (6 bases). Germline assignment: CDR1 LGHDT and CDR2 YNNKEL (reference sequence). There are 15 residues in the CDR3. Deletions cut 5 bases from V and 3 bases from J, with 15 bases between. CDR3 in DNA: TGTGCCAGCAGCTTGGGACTCCCGCAGACAGATACGCAGTATTTT. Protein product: CASSLGLPQTDTQYF.

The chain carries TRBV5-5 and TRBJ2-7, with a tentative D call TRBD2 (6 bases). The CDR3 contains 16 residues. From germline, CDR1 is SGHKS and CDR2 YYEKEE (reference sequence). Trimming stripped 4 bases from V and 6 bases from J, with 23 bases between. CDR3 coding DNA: TGTGCCAGCAGCACGGGACTGATGGCCACCTTCCTCGAGCAGTACTTC. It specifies CASSTGLMATFLEQYF.

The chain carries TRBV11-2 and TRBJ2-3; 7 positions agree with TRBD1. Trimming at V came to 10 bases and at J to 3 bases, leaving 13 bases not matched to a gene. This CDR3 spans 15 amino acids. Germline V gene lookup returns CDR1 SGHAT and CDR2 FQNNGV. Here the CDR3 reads CATGQGVVGTDTQYF. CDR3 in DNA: TGTGCCACTGGGCAGGGGGTGGTGGGGACAGATACGCAGTATTTT. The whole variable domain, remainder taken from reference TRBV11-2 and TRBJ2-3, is EAGVAQSPRYKIIEKRQSVAFWCNPISGHATLYWYQQILGQGPKLLIQFQNNGVVDDSQLPKDRFSAERLKGVDSTLKIQPAKLEDSAVYLCATGQGVVGTDTQYFGPGTRLTVL.

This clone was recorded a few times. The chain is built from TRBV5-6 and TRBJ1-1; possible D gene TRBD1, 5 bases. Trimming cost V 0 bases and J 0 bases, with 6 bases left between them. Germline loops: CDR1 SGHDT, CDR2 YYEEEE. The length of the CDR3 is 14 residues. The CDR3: CASSLDRMNTEAFF. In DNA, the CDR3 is TGTGCCAGCAGCTTGGACAGGATGAACACTGAAGCTTTCTTT.

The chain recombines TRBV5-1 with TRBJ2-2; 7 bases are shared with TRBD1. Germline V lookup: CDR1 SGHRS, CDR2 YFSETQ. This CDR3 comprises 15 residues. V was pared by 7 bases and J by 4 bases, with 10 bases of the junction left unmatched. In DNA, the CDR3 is TGCGCCAGCCGGTCCCCGGGACAGATCACCGGGGAGCTGTTTTTT. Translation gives CASRSPGQITGELFF.

The CDR3 is CASSTGAPGGYTF. The CDR3 DNA sequence: TGTGCCAGCAGTACAGGGGCTCCAGGTGGCTACACCTTC. The chain links TRBV2 to TRBJ1-2; TRBD1 matches at 7 bases. Germline V gene sequence: CDR1 SNHLY, CDR2 FYNNEI. Trimming at V came to 5 bases and at J to 7 bases, leaving 7 bases not matched to a gene. There are 13 residues in the CDR3.

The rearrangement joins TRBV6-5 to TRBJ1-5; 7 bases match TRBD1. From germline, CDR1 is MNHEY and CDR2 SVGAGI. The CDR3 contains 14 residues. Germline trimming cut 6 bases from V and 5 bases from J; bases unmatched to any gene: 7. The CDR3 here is CASSETGSHQPQHF. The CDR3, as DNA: TGTGCCAGCAGCGAGACAGGGAGCCATCAGCCCCAGCATTTT.